The source of this TCR beta chain is a study of identical twins. This clonotype has at least ten counts. TCRdb recomputed calls from the 5' RACE reads with MiXCR, one row per CDR3 protein. The repertoire holds approximately 890,000 distinct CDR3 sequences, with around 12% as singletons. CDR3 length: 14 residues. The V end was cut by 0 bases, the J end by 7 bases, with 13 bases between. CDR1 SGDLS and CDR2 YYNGEE come from the germline V gene. In addition, the sample was reused for a study of yellow fever vaccine responses in identical twins.

This sequence joins TRBV9 and TRBJ1-2; D gene unclear. The TCR originated in a woman under 30 in good health. The sequencing input was PBMCs. CDR3 sequence: CASSVGRSAGGYTF. DNA for the CDR3: TGTGCCAGCAGCGTAGGAAGATCCGCCGGTGGCTACACCTTC. The variable domain in full, with the rest retrieved from reference TRBV9 and TRBJ1-2, is DSGVTQTPKHLITATGQRVTLRCSPRSGDLSVYWYQQSLDQGLQFLIQYYNGEERAKGNILERFSAQQFPDLHSELNLSSLELGDSALYFCASSVGRSAGGYTFGSGTRLTVV.